Below, 29 T cell receptor beta chains from the same sample are listed, as sequenced in a study of blood T cell repertoires in COVID-19. The repertoire was sequenced with immunoSEQ multiplex PCR; TCRdb's copy has only in-frame clones and lacks some. Of under 300,000 clones detected, 90% appear once; the ten largest clones hold about 2.1%. Sequencing input: peripheral blood. The receptors derive from a woman aged 55 to 70 with COVID-19, enrolled during active disease.

The J gene is TRBJ2-3, the V gene TRBV11-2; 9 nucleotides line up with TRBD2. The CDR3 has 16 amino acids. Unmatched junction bases numbered 4, after V lost 1 base and J lost 2 bases. CDR1 is SGHAT, CDR2 FQNNGV, per germline. The CDR3 coding sequence is TGTGCCAGCAGCTTAGCAGCGGGGGGTTACACAGATACGCAGTATTTT. This gives the protein CASSLAAGGYTDTQYF.

V gene TRBV4-3 combines with J gene TRBJ1-5, with TRBD1 as a possible D gene (6 bases). The CDR3 extends over 13 amino acids. Per the germline V gene, CDR1 is LGHNA and CDR2 is YSLEER. V was pared by 3 bases and J by 7 bases, with 10 bases between. The CDR3 nucleotides read TGCGCCAGCAGCCAGAACAGGGACCAGCCCCAGCATTTT. Its translation is CASSQNRDQPQHF.

The chain employs TRBV27 and TRBJ2-1, with 9 bases that match TRBD2. This CDR3 region has 15 residues. Germline V gene lookup returns CDR1 MNHEY and CDR2 SMNVEV (reference sequence). V shed 8 bases and J 9 bases; nucleotides not matched to a gene: 14. The CDR3 DNA follows: TGTGCCAGCGGTTCCAGGGGCAGCGGGGGGAGTGAGCAGTTCTTC. Its protein product is CASGSRGSGGSEQFF.

The V call is TRBV27, the J call TRBJ1-1, with D perhaps matching TRBD1 (6 bases). The germline V gene encodes CDR1 MNHEY and CDR2 SMNVEV (reference sequence). This CDR3 is 15 amino acids long. Trimming pared 0 bases from V and 6 bases from J, leaving 14 bases between. The CDR3 DNA follows: TGTGCCAGCAGTTTATCGCGGGGGGGGCTGGCTGAAGCTTTCTTT. The encoded protein is CASSLSRGGLAEAFF.

The V and J genes are TRBV19 and TRBJ1-5; D is possibly TRBD1 (6 bases). Between the trimmed V and J ends, which lost 10 bases and 7 bases, there was a span of 26 bases. This CDR3 comprises 16 residues. CDR1 and CDR2 (germline): LNHDA, SQIVND (reference sequence). As DNA, the CDR3 is TGTGCCATCGCCGCCGTCGGGGGCCTCGGGAGGCAGCCCCAGCATTTT. Translation gives CAIAAVGGLGRQPQHF.

The rearrangement uses TRBV6-4 and TRBJ2-1, with D unclear. The CDR3 has 13 residues. V shed 5 bases and J shed 0 bases, with 5 bases lying between them. In germline, CDR1 is MRHNA, CDR2 SNTAGT. The CDR3 here is CASSLSSYNEQFF. As DNA, the CDR3 is TGTGCCAGCAGTCTAAGCTCCTACAATGAGCAGTTCTTC.

This clone was seen just once. The gene calls are TRBV5-1 and TRBJ1-2, with 12 nucleotides matching TRBD1. V lost 4 bases to trimming and J lost 4 bases; unmatched junction nucleotides: 8. The CDR3 loop spans 16 amino acids. CDR1 is SGHRS, CDR2 YFSETQ, per germline. The CDR3 DNA reads as TGCGCCAGCAGCCGTAACCCGGGACAGGGGGCCTATGGCTACACCTTC. Its protein is CASSRNPGQGAYGYTF.

This chain connects TRBV5-5 to TRBJ2-7, with D uncertain. The CDR3 has 14 amino acids. With 2 bases removed from V and 3 bases from J, the gap between germline ends came to 12 bases. Germline V gene lookup returns CDR1 SGHKS and CDR2 YYEKEE (reference sequence). Here the CDR3 reads CASSFLVTDYEQYF. CDR3 sequence (DNA): TGTGCCAGCAGCTTCCTAGTGACGGACTACGAGCAGTACTTC.

V is TRBV19 and J is TRBJ2-4; 10 bases fit TRBD2. The V gene's germline CDR1 is LNHDA and CDR2 SQIVND (reference sequence). With V trimmed by 5 bases and J by 0 bases, 7 bases remained unmatched. This CDR3 comprises 17 residues. The CDR3 sequence: CASSEKRGGLAKNIQYF. DNA of the CDR3: TGTGCCAGTAGTGAGAAGCGGGGGGGGCTAGCCAAAAACATTCAGTACTTC.

This clone occurred once. The chain combines TRBV7-9 with TRBJ1-4; TRBD1 matches at 9 bases. The germline V gene has CDR1 SEHNR and CDR2 FQNEAQ (reference sequence). CDR3 length: 15 residues. V gave up 5 bases and J gave up 7 bases; unmatched junction bases: 8. The CDR3 nucleotides read TGTGCCAGCAGCACCACGGGACAGGGCGCTGAAAAACTGTTTTTT. Translating gives CASSTTGQGAEKLFF. The whole variable domain, filled in from reference TRBV7-9 and TRBJ1-4, reads DTGVSQNPRHKITKRGQNVTFRCDPISEHNRLYWYRQTLGQGPEFLTYFQNEAQLEKSRLLSDRFSAERPKGSFSTLEIQRTEQGDSAMYLCASSTTGQGAEKLFFGSGTQLSVL.

V usage is TRBV5-1 and J usage is TRBJ1-1; TRBD1 is a possible D gene (5 bases). Trimming left V 3 bases short and J 8 bases short, with 17 bases between. Germline CDR1 is SGHRS and CDR2 is YFSETQ. The CDR3 contains 14 residues. CDR3 nucleotides: TGCGCCAGCAGCTCCCAGGGAGGCTCATTCGAAGCTTTCTTT. Translating it yields CASSSQGGSFEAFF.

For the CDR3, the DNA is TGTGCCAGCAGTTACGAAGGGACAGGGGGGAGGTATGGCTACACCTTC. Amino acid sequence: CASSYEGTGGRYGYTF. The gene calls are TRBV6-5 and TRBJ1-2; TRBD1 matches 11 bases. CDR1 and CDR2 from the germline V gene are MNHEY and SVGAGI. The CDR3 consists of 16 residues. The trim removed 2 bases at V and 5 bases at J, leaving 7 bases unmatched.

The chain is built from TRBV13 and TRBJ1-1; tentative D call: TRBD1 (6 bases). CDR3 length equals 13 residues. The germline CDR1 and CDR2 sequences are PRHDT and FYEKMQ (reference sequence). With 5 bases removed from V and 1 base from J, the gap between germline ends came to 8 bases. CDR3: CASSRTENTEAFF. CDR3 DNA sequence: TGTGCCAGCAGCCGGACAGAGAACACTGAAGCTTTCTTT.

The chain links TRBV27 to TRBJ1-6, with TRBD1 as a possible D gene (6 bases). CDR1 is MNHEY, CDR2 SMNVEV, per germline (reference sequence). This CDR3 has 18 amino acids. V lost 3 bases, J lost 5 bases, and 20 bases lay in between. The CDR3 here is CASSFPGTHFLNNSPLHF. CDR3 coding DNA: TGTGCCAGCAGTTTCCCCGGGACACATTTTCTGAATAATTCACCCCTCCACTTT.

The chain uses TRBV19 and TRBJ2-5; TRBD2 matches at 15 bases. CDR3 length equals 18 residues. CDR1 LNHDA and CDR2 SQIVND come from the germline V gene (reference sequence). V lost 4 bases to trimming and J lost 0 bases; unmatched junction nucleotides: 6. The chain's CDR3 is CASSTGLAGGQYQETQYF. DNA of the CDR3: TGTGCCAGTAGTACCGGACTAGCGGGGGGGCAGTACCAAGAGACCCAGTACTTC.

This clone came up once. This rearrangement joins TRBV7-2 to TRBJ1-5, with 9 nucleotides matching TRBD1. Germline CDR1 is SGHTA and CDR2 is FQGNSA. The CDR3 has 15 residues. V trimming: 5 bases; J trimming: 5 bases; junction bases outside the gene matches: 7. The CDR3 nucleotides read TGTGCCAGCAGCATGGGACAGGGAGGGCATCAGCCCCAGCATTTT. Translating it yields CASSMGQGGHQPQHF.

V and J are TRBV30 and TRBJ1-2; D unclear. Deletions cut 3 bases from V and 3 bases from J, with 8 bases between. Germline V CDR1 and CDR2: GTSNPN, SVGIG (reference sequence). The CDR3 contains 12 residues. Here the CDR3 reads CAWRSQDYGYTF. DNA for the CDR3: TGTGCCTGGAGGTCGCAGGACTATGGCTACACCTTC.

The V and J genes are TRBV18 and TRBJ2-3; 8 bases agree with TRBD1. V dropped 2 bases and J dropped 4; count of bases not matched to a gene: 2. Germline CDR1 KGHSH, CDR2 LQKENI. The CDR3 is made up of 14 amino acids. CDR3 nucleotide sequence: TGTGCCAGCTCACCAGCAGGGGGCCCAGATACGCAGTATTTT. Residues: CASSPAGGPDTQYF.

V and J are TRBV7-9 and TRBJ2-7; D is unclear. The CDR3 extends over 12 amino acids. Trimming removed 5 bases at V and 3 bases at J, with 8 bases between. The germline V gene encodes CDR1 SEHNR and CDR2 FQNEAQ (reference sequence). This CDR3 reads CASSHRGYEQYF. DNA for the CDR3: TGTGCCAGCAGCCACCGCGGCTACGAGCAGTACTTC.

This sequence joins TRBV6-5 and TRBJ2-7; weak D call: TRBD2 (5 bases). V dropped 7 bases and J dropped 7 bases, with 14 bases sitting between them. The CDR3 has 12 amino acids. Germline CDR1 MNHEY, CDR2 SVGAGI. In DNA form, the CDR3 reads TGTGCCAGCACGGGGAGACGGAGGGAGCAGTACTTC. Translating it yields CASTGRRREQYF.

This sequence joins TRBV5-5 and TRBJ2-2; D not certain. The CDR3 runs 14 residues. Between the trimmed V and J ends, which lost 2 bases and 2 bases, there was a span of 7 bases. Germline CDR1 and CDR2: SGHKS and YYEKEE (reference sequence). CDR3 nucleotide sequence: TGTGCCAGCAGCTTAGCCGGTAACACCGGGGAGCTGTTTTTT. It specifies CASSLAGNTGELFF.

J is TRBJ2-6 and V is TRBV30, with D possibly being TRBD2 (7 bases). The germline V gene encodes CDR1 GTSNPN and CDR2 SVGIG (reference sequence). Trimming shortened V by 1 base and J by 1 base, and 11 bases separated the two germline ends. There are 16 residues in the CDR3. The DNA of the CDR3 is TGTGCCTGGAGTGCGGGGGGCGCATCTGGGGCCAACGTCCTGACTTTC. Translating gives CAWSAGGASGANVLTF. Together with reference TRBV30 and TRBJ2-6, the CDR3 gives the full variable domain: SQTIHQWPATLVQPVGSPLSLECTVEGTSNPNLYWYRQAAGRGLQLLFYSVGIGQISSEVPQNLSASRPQDRQFILSSKKLLLSDSGFYLCAWSAGGASGANVLTFGAGSRLTVL.

This chain joins TRBV11-2 and TRBJ2-3; TRBD2 aligns across 12 bases. Per germline, CDR1 SGHAT and CDR2 FQNNGV. Trimming took 1 base from V and 6 from J; bases not matched to a gene: 5. This CDR3 comprises 16 residues. CDR3 sequence reads: CASSLVLAGGDDTQYF. The DNA of the CDR3 is TGTGCCAGCAGCTTAGTCCTAGCGGGGGGGGATGATACGCAGTATTTT. Full variable domain (remainder filled in from reference TRBV11-2 and TRBJ2-3): EAGVAQSPRYKIIEKRQSVAFWCNPISGHATLYWYQQILGQGPKLLIQFQNNGVVDDSQLPKDRFSAERLKGVDSTLKIQPAKLEDSAVYLCASSLVLAGGDDTQYFGPGTRLTVL.

This chain links TRBV9 with TRBJ1-1; TRBD1 matches at 8 bases. There are 15 residues in the CDR3. From germline, CDR1 is SGDLS and CDR2 YYNGEE. The trim removed 4 bases at V and 1 base at J, leaving 6 bases unmatched. This CDR3 reads CASSLLDRGNTEAFF. CDR3 DNA: TGTGCCAGCAGCCTACTAGACAGGGGGAACACTGAAGCTTTCTTT.

V is TRBV7-6 and J is TRBJ1-5; weak D call: TRBD1 (5 bases). Per the germline V gene, CDR1 is SGHVS and CDR2 is FNYEAQ. Trimming took 1 base from V and 5 from J, leaving 12 bases between them. The CDR3 is 15 amino acids. The DNA for the CDR3 is TGTGCCAGCAGCTTAGGTTTGGGGGGGGATCAGCCCCAGCATTTT. It specifies CASSLGLGGDQPQHF.

CDR3 in DNA: TGTGCCAGCAGCCCGGGACAAGAATATGGCTACACCTTC. Amino acid sequence: CASSPGQEYGYTF. The chain has TRBV3-1 (or the pseudogene TRBV3-2) and TRBJ1-2, with D possibly matching TRBD1 (6 bases). In germline, CDR1 is LGHDT, CDR2 YNNKEL (reference sequence). The CDR3 covers 13 residues. Trimming took off 4 bases at V and 5 bases at J, with 11 bases between the two ends.

The V gene is TRBV4-1, the J gene TRBJ1-4, with D possibly matching TRBD1 (5 bases). The germline CDR1 and CDR2 sequences are MGHRA and YSYEKL. The CDR3 has 15 residues. The V end lost 2 bases, the J end lost 2 bases, and 9 bases lay between the germline ends. The CDR3 protein is CASSQIGGTNEKLFF. CDR3 DNA: TGCGCCAGCAGCCAAATTGGGGGGACTAATGAAAAACTGTTTTTT.

The J gene is TRBJ1-6, the V gene TRBV3-1 (or the pseudogene TRBV3-2); 10 nucleotides agree with TRBD1. Per germline, CDR1 LGHDT and CDR2 YNNKEL (reference sequence). The CDR3 is 15 residues long. The junction had 4 bases not matched to a gene; V was cut back by 1 base and J by 10 bases. CDR3 in DNA: TGTGCCAGCAGCCAAGGGGACAGGGGAGAGTCACCCCTCCACTTT. Its translation: CASSQGDRGESPLHF.

This sequence joins TRBV15 and TRBJ1-4; D is undetermined. The CDR3 loop spans 15 amino acids. Germline values: CDR1 LNHNV, CDR2 YYDKDF (reference sequence). V was clipped by 0 bases and J by 7 bases, with 12 bases between them. CDR3 bases: TGTGCCACCAGCAGAGAAGGCCAAGCGGGTGAAAAACTGTTTTTT. Translation: CATSREGQAGEKLFF.